This is a list of T cell receptor beta chains from one sample in a study of blood T cell repertoires in COVID-19. Clones were read by immunoSEQ multiplex PCR, and TCRdb kept only the in-frame ones, dropping some. This sample yields some 220,000 clones, of which over 75% are seen a single time; about 13% belongs to the top ten. The sequenced sample consisted of peripheral blood. The source of these receptors is a human donor in a cohort sampled during active COVID-19. Both conserved end residues are part of each CDR3. Each record gives: clone size, V gene, J gene, D gene, CDR3 protein, CDR3 DNA. The D gene is left open where the match is weak. Rows may omit the clone size; those that give it use once, few, many or a size class.

>once|TRBV5-1|TRBJ2-2|TRBD1
CASSLQGANTGELFF
TGCGCCAGCAGCCTGCAGGGGGCAAACACCGGGGAGCTGTTTTTT
>few|TRBV7-3|TRBJ2-7|NA
CASSPTGLYEQYF
TGTGCCAGCAGCCCAACTGGGCTTTACGAGCAGTACTTC
>NA|TRBV28|TRBJ1-2|TRBD1
CASRTGARGYTF
TGTGCCAGCAGAACAGGGGCCCGAGGCTACACCTTC
>NA|TRBV6-2/TRBV6-3|TRBJ2-4|NA
CASSYGPSMAKNIQYF
TGTGCCAGCAGTTACGGGCCGAGTATGGCCAAAAACATTCAGTACTTC
>NA|TRBV7-9|TRBJ2-7|NA
CASSLVGGFDEQYF
TGTGCCAGCAGCTTAGTTGGCGGGTTCGACGAGCAGTACTTC
>NA|TRBV25-1|TRBJ1-1|TRBD1
CASKQTGRRTEAFF
TGTGCCAGCAAACAGACAGGGAGAAGGACTGAAGCTTTCTTT
>NA|TRBV20-1|TRBJ2-1|NA
CSARIVEQFF
TGCAGTGCTAGAATAGTTGAGCAGTTCTTC
>NA|TRBV28|TRBJ1-1|NA
CASSFGMNTEAFF
TGTGCCAGCAGTTTCGGGATGAACACTGAAGCTTTCTTT
>NA|TRBV2|TRBJ2-3|NA
CASASGVTDTQYF
TGTGCCAGCGCCTCGGGGGTGACAGATACGCAGTATTTT
>NA|TRBV5-6|TRBJ1-3|NA
CASSRGGVRDSGNTIYF
TGTGCCAGCAGCCGCGGAGGGGTAAGAGACTCTGGAAACACCATATATTTT
>few|TRBV9|TRBJ1-2|TRBD1
CASSVEGALRYGYTF
TGTGCCAGCAGCGTCGAGGGGGCGCTGCGCTATGGCTACACCTTC
>NA|TRBV19|TRBJ2-5|NA
CASSISSGGLETQYF
TGTGCCAGTAGTATAAGTTCGGGGGGCCTGGAGACCCAGTACTTC
>NA|TRBV6-6|TRBJ2-7|NA
CASTLTGDSYEQYF
TGTGCCAGCACCCTGACTGGTGACTCCTACGAGCAGTACTTC
>NA|TRBV7-6|TRBJ2-3|TRBD2
CASSLPLAGGGTDTQYF
TGTGCCAGCAGCTTACCACTAGCGGGGGGAGGCACAGATACGCAGTATTTT